This is a list of T cell receptor beta chains from one sample in a study of graft-versus-host responses after intestinal transplantation. Clones were read by immunoSEQ multiplex PCR, and TCRdb kept only the in-frame ones, dropping some. The sample lists about 8,900 clones; about 30% were seen once. The specimen comprised alloreactive CD8+ T cells from a mixed lymphocyte reaction culture, sampled before transplantation. The receptors here all came from a human patient who was an organ donor for intestinal transplantation. The CDR3 runs from the conserved cysteine through the conserved F or W. The D gene is left open where the match is weak. Size is omitted from some rows. Given values are once, few, many or a class for expanded clones.

v_gene	d_gene	abundance	j_gene	CDR3aa	CDR3nt
TRBV6-5	TRBD2	.	TRBJ2-3	CASSLSGGAGDTQYF	TGTGCCAGCAGCCTTAGCGGGGGGGCCGGAGATACGCAGTATTTT
TRBV21-1	.	.	TRBJ1-3	CASRPTVATTARNTIYF	TGTGCCAGCAGGCCAACGGTAGCTACAACCGCACGAAACACCATATATTTT
TRBV7-2	.	.	TRBJ2-2	CASSLVGGNTGELFF	TGTGCCAGCAGCTTAGTAGGGGGGAACACCGGGGAGCTGTTTTTT
TRBV6-5	.	.	TRBJ1-3	CASSEQGSGNTIYF	TGTGCCAGCAGTGAACAGGGTTCTGGAAACACCATATATTTT
TRBV6-1	TRBD2	few	TRBJ2-5	CASTAGRGETQYF	TGTGCCAGCACGGCCGGGAGGGGAGAGACCCAGTACTTC
TRBV19	TRBD1	medium-sized	TRBJ1-1	CASRWTGTGWNTEAFF	TGTGCCAGTAGGTGGACAGGGACGGGATGGAACACTGAAGCTTTCTTT
TRBV27	.	few	TRBJ2-5	CASSFNHPSETQYF	TGTGCCAGCAGTTTTAACCACCCGAGCGAGACCCAGTACTTC
TRBV28	.	.	TRBJ1-2	CVSSLWTKTNYGYTF	TGTGTCAGCAGTTTATGGACAAAAACTAACTACGGCTACACCTTC
TRBV29-1	.	.	TRBJ2-1	CSVDGVSEQFF	TGCAGCGTTGACGGGGTGTCGGAGCAGTTCTTC
TRBV6-5	.	medium-sized	TRBJ2-7	CASSYEQGGAYEQYF	TGTGCCAGCAGTTACGAACAGGGTGGGGCCTACGAGCAGTACTTC
TRBV5-1	TRBD1	.	TRBJ2-7	CASSLGQGLSEQYF	TGCGCCAGCAGCTTGGGACAGGGCCTGTCCGAGCAGTACTTC
TRBV4-1	.	.	TRBJ2-7	CASSQEALPSSYEQYF	TGCGCCAGCAGCCAAGAGGCCCTACCGAGCTCCTACGAGCAGTACTTC
TRBV6-9	TRBD2	few	TRBJ2-5	CASSFAGTSGLETQYF	TGTGCCAGCAGTTTCGCCGGGACTAGCGGGTTGGAGACCCAGTACTTC
TRBV6-9	.	.	TRBJ1-3	CASSEREISGNTIYF	TGTGCCAGCAGTGAAAGGGAGATCTCTGGAAACACCATATATTTT
TRBV4-3	.	.	TRBJ2-1	CASSLIGSGEQFF	TGCGCCAGCAGCCTCATCGGGTCGGGTGAGCAGTTCTTC
TRBV21-1	.	.	TRBJ2-7	CASSVEDGTYEQYF	TGTGCCAGCAGCGTAGAAGACGGGACCTACGAGCAGTACTTC
TRBV7-1	.	few	TRBJ1-1	CASSLAQRPEAFF	TGTGCCAGCAGCTTAGCGCAGAGGCCAGAAGCTTTCTTT
TRBV6-5	TRBD1	once	TRBJ1-5	CASSGGQGAQPQHF	TGTGCCAGCAGTGGCGGACAGGGGGCTCAGCCCCAGCATTTT
TRBV6-1	.	few	TRBJ1-1	CASSLFRQVNTEAFF	TGTGCCAGCAGTTTATTTCGACAGGTGAACACTGAAGCTTTCTTT
TRBV11-1	.	.	TRBJ2-7	CASSLGTGSYEQYF	TGTGCCAGCAGCTTAGGTACAGGGTCCTACGAGCAGTACTTC
TRBV5-5	TRBD1	few	TRBJ2-1	CASSLGQGADEQFF	TGTGCCAGCAGCTTGGGACAGGGGGCCGATGAGCAGTTCTTC
TRBV19	TRBD1	.	TRBJ1-6	CARPIPPTGAGNNSPLHF	TGTGCCAGGCCGATACCCCCGACAGGGGCCGGCAATAATTCACCCCTCCACTTT
TRBV19	TRBD1	few	TRBJ2-7	CASSYTGGSYEQYF	TGTGCCAGTAGTTACACAGGGGGCTCCTACGAGCAGTACTTC
TRBV29-1	.	.	TRBJ1-1	CSVVGTQLNTEAFF	TGCAGCGTTGTAGGGACTCAACTGAACACTGAAGCTTTCTTT
TRBV5-6	.	.	TRBJ1-6	CASSLVPYVVSPLHF	TGTGCCAGCAGCCTCGTACCCTATGTAGTTTCACCCCTCCACTTT
TRBV27	TRBD1	few	TRBJ1-2	CASSLGQGGYGYTF	TGTGCCAGCAGCCTTGGACAGGGCGGCTATGGCTACACCTTC
TRBV4-2	TRBD2	medium-sized	TRBJ2-1	CASSQEAGGYNEQFF	TGTGCCAGCAGCCAAGAAGCGGGGGGGTACAATGAGCAGTTCTTC
TRBV4-2	.	.	TRBJ2-2	CASSQDSSAGELFF	TGTGCCAGCAGCCAAGATTCAAGCGCCGGGGAGCTGTTTTTT
TRBV6-6	.	few	TRBJ2-7	CASSYSDTYEQYF	TGTGCCAGCAGTTACTCGGACACCTACGAGCAGTACTTC
TRBV7-7	TRBD1	.	TRBJ2-7	CASSFETGLEQYF	TGTGCCAGCAGCTTTGAGACAGGGCTCGAGCAGTACTTC
TRBV28	.	few	TRBJ2-6	CASSPHAGDSGANVLTF	TGTGCCAGCAGTCCGCACGCCGGGGACTCTGGGGCCAACGTCCTGACTTTC
TRBV11-2	TRBD2	few	TRBJ2-1	CASSFISGGEWNEQFF	TGTGCCAGCAGCTTCATTAGCGGGGGGGAATGGAATGAGCAGTTCTTC